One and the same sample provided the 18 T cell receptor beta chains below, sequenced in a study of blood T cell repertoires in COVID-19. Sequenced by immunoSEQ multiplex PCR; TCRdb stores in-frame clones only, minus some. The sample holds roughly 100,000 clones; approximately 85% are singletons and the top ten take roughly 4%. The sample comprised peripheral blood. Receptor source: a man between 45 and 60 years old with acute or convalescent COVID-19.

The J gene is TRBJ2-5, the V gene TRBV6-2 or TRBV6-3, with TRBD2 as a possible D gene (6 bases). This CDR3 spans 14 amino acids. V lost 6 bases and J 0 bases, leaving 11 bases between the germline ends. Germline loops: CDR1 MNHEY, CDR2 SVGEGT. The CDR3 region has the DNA TGTGCCAGCAGCTTAGGCGGGAACCAAGAGACCCAGTACTTC. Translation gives CASSLGGNQETQYF.

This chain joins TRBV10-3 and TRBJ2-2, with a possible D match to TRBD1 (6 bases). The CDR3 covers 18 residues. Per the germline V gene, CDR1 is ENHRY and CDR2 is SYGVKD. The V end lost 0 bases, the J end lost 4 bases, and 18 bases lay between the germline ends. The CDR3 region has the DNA TGTGCCATCAGTGAGTCGACAGGACTTCGGCCTCCCACCGGGGAGCTGTTTTTT. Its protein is CAISESTGLRPPTGELFF.

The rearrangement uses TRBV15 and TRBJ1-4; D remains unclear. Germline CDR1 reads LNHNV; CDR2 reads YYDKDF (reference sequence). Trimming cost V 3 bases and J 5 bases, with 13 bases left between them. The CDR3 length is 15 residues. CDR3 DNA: TGTGCCACCAGCAGTTACCGGGATACAAATGAAAAACTGTTTTTT. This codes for CATSSYRDTNEKLFF.

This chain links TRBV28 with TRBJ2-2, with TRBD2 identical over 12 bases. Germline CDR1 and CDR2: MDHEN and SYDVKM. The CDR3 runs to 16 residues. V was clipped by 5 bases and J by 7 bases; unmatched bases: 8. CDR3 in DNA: TGTGCCAGCAGTCCAAGGACTAGCGGGATGATCGGGGAGCTGTTTTTT. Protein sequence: CASSPRTSGMIGELFF.

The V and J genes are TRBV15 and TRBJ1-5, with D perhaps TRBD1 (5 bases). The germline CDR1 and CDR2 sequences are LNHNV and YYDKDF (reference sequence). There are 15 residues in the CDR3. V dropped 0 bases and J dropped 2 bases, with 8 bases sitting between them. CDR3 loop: CATSRDWGGNQPQHF. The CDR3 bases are TGTGCCACCAGCAGAGATTGGGGGGGCAATCAGCCCCAGCATTTT.

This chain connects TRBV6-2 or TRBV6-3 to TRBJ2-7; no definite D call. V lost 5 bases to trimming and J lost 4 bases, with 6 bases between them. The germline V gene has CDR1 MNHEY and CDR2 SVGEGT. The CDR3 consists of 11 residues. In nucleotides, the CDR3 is TGTGCCAGCAGTACAGTATACGAGCAGTACTTC. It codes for CASSTVYEQYF.

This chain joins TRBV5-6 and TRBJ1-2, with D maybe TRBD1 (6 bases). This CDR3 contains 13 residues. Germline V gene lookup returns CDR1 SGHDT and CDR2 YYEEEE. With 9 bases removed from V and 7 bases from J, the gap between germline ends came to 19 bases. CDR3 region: CATDRGGSTGYTF. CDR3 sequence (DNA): TGTGCCACCGATCGAGGGGGAAGCACTGGCTACACCTTC.

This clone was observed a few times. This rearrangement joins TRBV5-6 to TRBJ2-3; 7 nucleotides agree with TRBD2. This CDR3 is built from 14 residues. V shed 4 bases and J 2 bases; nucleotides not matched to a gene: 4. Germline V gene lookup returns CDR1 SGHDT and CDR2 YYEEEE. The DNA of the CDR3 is TGTGCCAGCAGCCCGGGACTAATCACAGATACGCAGTATTTT. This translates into CASSPGLITDTQYF.

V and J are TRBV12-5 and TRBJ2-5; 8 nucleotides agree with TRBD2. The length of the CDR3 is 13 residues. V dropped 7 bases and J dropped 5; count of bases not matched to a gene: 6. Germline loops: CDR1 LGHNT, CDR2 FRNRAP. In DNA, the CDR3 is TGTGCTAGTGTAGCGAGCGGGAGTGAGACCCAGTACTTC. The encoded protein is CASVASGSETQYF. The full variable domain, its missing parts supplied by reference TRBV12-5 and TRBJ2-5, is DARVTQTPRHKVTEMGQEVTMRCQPILGHNTVFWYRQTMMQGLELLAYFRNRAPLDDSGMPKDRFSAEMPDATLATLKIQPSEPRDSAVYFCASVASGSETQYFGPGTRLLVL.

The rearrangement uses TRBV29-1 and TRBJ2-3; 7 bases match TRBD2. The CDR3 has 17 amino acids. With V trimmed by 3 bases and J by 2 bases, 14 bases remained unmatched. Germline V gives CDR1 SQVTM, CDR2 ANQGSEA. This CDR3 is CSVDSEGGRAFTDTQYF. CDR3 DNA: TGCAGCGTTGATTCTGAGGGTGGGAGGGCCTTCACAGATACGCAGTATTTT.

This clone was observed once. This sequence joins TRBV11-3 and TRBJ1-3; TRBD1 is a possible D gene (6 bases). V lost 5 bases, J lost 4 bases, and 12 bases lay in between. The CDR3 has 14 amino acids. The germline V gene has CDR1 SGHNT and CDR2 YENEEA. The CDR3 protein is CASSVTGTGNTIYF. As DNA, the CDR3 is TGTGCCAGCAGCGTAACAGGGACGGGAAACACCATATATTTT.

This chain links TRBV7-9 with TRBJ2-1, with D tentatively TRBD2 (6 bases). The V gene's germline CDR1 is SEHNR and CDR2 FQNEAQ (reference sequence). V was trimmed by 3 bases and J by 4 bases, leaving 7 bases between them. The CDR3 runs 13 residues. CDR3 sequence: CASSLGLYNEQFF. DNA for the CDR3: TGTGCCAGCAGCTTGGGACTTTACAATGAGCAGTTCTTC. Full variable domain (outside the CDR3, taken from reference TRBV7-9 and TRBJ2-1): DTGVSQNPRHKITKRGQNVTFRCDPISEHNRLYWYRQTLGQGPEFLTYFQNEAQLEKSRLLSDRFSAERPKGSFSTLEIQRTEQGDSAMYLCASSLGLYNEQFFGPGTRLTVL.

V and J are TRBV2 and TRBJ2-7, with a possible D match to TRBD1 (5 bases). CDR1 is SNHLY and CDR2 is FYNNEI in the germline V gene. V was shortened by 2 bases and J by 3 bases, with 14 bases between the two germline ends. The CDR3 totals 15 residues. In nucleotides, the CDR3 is TGTGCCAGCAGTGAATCCTTTCGGACAAACTACGAGCAGTACTTC. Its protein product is CASSESFRTNYEQYF. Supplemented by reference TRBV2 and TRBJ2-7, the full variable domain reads EPEVTQTPSHQVTQMGQEVILRCVPISNHLYFYWYRQILGQKVEFLVSFYNNEISEKSEIFDDQFSVERPDGSNFTLKIRSTKLEDSAMYFCASSESFRTNYEQYFGPGTRLTVT.

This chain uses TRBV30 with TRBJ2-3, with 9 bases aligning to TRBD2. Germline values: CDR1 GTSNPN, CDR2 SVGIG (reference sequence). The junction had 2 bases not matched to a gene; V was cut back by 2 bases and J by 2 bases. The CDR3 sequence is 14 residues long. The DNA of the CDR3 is TGTGCCTGGAGTATGGGACTAGCCACAGATACGCAGTATTTT. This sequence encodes CAWSMGLATDTQYF.

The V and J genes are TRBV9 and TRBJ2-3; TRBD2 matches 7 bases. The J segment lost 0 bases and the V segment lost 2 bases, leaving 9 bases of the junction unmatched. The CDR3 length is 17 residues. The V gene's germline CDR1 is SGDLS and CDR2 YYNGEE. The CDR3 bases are TGTGCCAGCAGCGTGAGTACCCAGCGGGATAGCACAGATACGCAGTATTTT. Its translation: CASSVSTQRDSTDTQYF.

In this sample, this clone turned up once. The CDR3 nucleotides are TGTGCCAGCAGCGCAACCAACAGGGGCGGAATGAACACTGAAGCTTTCTTT. This sequence encodes CASSATNRGGMNTEAFF. The gene calls are TRBV7-2 and TRBJ1-1; 7 positions agree with TRBD1. The ends lost 5 bases at V and 0 bases at J; junction bases unmatched: 12. The length of the CDR3 is 17 residues. Germline CDR1 and CDR2: SGHTA and FQGNSA.

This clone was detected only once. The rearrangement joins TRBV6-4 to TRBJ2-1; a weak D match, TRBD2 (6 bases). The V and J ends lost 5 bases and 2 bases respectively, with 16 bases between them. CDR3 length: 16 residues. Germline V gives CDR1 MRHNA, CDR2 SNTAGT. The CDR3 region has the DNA TGTGCCAGCAGTTCTTATCCGGGACTCACCTACAATGAGCAGTTCTTC. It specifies CASSSYPGLTYNEQFF.

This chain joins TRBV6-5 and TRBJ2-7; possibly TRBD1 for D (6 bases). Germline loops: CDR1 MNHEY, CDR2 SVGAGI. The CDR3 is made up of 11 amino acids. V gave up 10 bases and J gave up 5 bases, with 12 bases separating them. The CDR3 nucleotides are TGTGCCATCAACAGGGCACACGAGCAGTACTTC. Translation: CAINRAHEQYF.